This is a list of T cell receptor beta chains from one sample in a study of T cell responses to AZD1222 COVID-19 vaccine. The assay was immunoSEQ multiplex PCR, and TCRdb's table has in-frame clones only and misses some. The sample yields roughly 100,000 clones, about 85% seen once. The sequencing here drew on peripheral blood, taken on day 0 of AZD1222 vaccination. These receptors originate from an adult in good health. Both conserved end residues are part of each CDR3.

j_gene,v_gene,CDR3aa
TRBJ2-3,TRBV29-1,CSVVAGAPSTDTQYF
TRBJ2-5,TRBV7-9,CASSHDRDETQYF
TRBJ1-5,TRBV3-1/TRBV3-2,CASSQHPPAVGGQPQHF
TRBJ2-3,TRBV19,CASSIMGGAEDTQYF
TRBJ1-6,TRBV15,CATGWGDLNSPLHF
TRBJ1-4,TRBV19,CASTSRAEKLFF
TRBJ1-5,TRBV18,CASSPDRNQPQHF
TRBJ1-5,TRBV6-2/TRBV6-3,CASSSNQGGVRNQPQHF
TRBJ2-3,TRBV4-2,CASSQEASGGADTQYF
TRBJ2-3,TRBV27,CASSPVTTGDTQYF
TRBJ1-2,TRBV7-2,CASSRGQAAGNYGYTF
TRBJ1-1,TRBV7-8,CASSKGLNTEAFF
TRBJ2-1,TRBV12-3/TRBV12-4,CASSLLQTNEQFF
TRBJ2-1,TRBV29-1,CSVEVSSGGALAYNEQFF
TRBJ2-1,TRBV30,CAWRAERSLVNEQFF
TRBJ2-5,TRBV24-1,CATSDIQGIETQYF
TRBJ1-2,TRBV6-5,CASSFFSGEGSYGYTF
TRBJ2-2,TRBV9,CASSGPGKVNTGELFF
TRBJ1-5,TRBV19,CASSIWGGVNQPQHF
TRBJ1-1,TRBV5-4,CASSLATWEGRAEAFF
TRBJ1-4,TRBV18,CASSHDRAFGEKLFF
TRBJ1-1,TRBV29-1,CSVEEVREGAFF
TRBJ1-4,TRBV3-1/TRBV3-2,CASSQRGPEKLFF
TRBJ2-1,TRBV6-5,CASSPVGGNEQFF
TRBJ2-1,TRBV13,CASSLPSGAYNEQFF
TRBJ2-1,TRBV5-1,CASSLLSSSSYNEQFF
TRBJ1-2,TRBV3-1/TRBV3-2,CASSRGSRYGYTF